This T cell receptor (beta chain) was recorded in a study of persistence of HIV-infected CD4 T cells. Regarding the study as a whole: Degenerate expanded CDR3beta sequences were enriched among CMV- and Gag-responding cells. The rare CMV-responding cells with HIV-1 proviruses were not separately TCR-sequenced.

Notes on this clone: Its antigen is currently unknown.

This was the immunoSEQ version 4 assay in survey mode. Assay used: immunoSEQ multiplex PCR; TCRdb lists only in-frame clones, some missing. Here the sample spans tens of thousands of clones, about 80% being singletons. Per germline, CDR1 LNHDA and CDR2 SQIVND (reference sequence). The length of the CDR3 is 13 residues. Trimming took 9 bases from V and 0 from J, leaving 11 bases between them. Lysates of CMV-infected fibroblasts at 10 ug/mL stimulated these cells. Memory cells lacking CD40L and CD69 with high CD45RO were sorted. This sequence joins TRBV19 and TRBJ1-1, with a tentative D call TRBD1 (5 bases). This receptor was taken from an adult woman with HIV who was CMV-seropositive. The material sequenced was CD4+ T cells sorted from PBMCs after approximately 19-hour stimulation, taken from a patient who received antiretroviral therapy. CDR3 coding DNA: TGTGCCAGCCGGTGGGGCTTGAACACTGAAGCTTTCTTT. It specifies CASRWGLNTEAFF. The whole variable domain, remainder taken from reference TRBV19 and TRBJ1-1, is DGGITQSPKYLFRKEGQNVTLSCEQNLNHDAMYWYRQDPGQGLRLIYYSQIVNDFQKGDIAEGYSVSREKKESFPLTVTSAQKNPTAFYLCASRWGLNTEAFFGQGTRLTVV.